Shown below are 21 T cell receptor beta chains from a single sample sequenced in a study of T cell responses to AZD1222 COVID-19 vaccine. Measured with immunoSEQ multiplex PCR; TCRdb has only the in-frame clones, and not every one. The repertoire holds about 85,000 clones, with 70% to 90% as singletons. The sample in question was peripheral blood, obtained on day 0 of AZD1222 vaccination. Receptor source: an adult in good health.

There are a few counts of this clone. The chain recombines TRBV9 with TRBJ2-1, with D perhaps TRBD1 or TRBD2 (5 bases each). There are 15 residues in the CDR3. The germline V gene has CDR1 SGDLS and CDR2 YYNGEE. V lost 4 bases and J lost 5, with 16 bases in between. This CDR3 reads CASSLSGTVNNEQFF. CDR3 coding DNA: TGTGCCAGCAGCTTATCCGGGACGGTTAACAATGAGCAGTTCTTC.

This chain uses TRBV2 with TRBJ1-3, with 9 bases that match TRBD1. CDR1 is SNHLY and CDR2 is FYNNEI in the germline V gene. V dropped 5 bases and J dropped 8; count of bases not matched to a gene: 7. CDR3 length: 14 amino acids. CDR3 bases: TGTGCCAGCAGTTTCGGACAGGGGAGGCACACCATATATTTT. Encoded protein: CASSFGQGRHTIYF.

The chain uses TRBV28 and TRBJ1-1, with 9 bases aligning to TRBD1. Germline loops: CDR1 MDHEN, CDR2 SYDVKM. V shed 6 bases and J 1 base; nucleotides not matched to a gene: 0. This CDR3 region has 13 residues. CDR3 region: CASRGQGNTEAFF. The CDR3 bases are TGTGCCAGCAGGGGACAGGGGAACACTGAAGCTTTCTTT.

The CDR3 DNA reads TGTGCCAGCAGCTTAGATCGGGCGACCAATGAGCAGTTCTTC. Translating gives CASSLDRATNEQFF. This rearrangement joins TRBV11-3 to TRBJ2-1; D is ambiguous. The CDR3 is 14 residues long. Trimming stripped 0 bases from V and 6 bases from J, with 9 bases between. CDR1 and CDR2 from the germline V gene are SGHNT and YENEEA.

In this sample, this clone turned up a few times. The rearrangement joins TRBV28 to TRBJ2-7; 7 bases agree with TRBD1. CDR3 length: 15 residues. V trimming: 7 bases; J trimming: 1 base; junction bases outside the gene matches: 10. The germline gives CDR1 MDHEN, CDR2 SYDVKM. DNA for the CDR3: TGTGCCAGCACCCCAGGGGGTTACGCTTCCTACGAGCAGTACTTC. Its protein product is CASTPGGYASYEQYF.

The CDR3, as DNA: TGTGCCACCGGTAGAAATAACTATGGCTACACCTTC. As protein: CATGRNNYGYTF. The J gene is TRBJ1-2, the V gene TRBV6-5; D not resolved. The CDR3 extends over 12 amino acids. Trimming took off 10 bases at V and 1 base at J, with 10 bases between the two ends. Germline loops: CDR1 MNHEY, CDR2 SVGAGI.

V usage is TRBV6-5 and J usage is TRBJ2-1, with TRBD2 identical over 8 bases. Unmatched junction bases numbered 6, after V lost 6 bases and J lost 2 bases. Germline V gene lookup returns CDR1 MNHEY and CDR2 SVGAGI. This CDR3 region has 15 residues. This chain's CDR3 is CASSRTSGTYNEQFF. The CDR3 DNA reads TGTGCCAGCAGCCGCACTAGCGGAACCTACAATGAGCAGTTCTTC.

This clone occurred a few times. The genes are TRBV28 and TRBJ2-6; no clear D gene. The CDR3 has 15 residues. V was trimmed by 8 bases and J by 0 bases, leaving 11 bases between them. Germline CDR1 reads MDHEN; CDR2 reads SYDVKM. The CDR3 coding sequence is TGTGCCAGCGGAATCTTTACCTCTGGGGCCAACGTCCTGACTTTC. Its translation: CASGIFTSGANVLTF. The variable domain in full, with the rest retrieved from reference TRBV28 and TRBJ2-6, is DVKVTQSSRYLVKRTGEKVFLECVQDMDHENMFWYRQDPGLGLRLIYFSYDVKMKEKGDIPEGYSVSREKKERFSLILESASTNQTSMYLCASGIFTSGANVLTFGAGSRLTVL.

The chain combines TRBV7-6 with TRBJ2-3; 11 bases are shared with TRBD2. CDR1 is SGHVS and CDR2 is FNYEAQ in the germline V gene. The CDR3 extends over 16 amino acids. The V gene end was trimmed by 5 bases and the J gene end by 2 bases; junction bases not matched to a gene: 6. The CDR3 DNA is TGTGCCAGCAGCACCGGGACTAGCGGATTCACAGATACGCAGTATTTT. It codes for CASSTGTSGFTDTQYF.

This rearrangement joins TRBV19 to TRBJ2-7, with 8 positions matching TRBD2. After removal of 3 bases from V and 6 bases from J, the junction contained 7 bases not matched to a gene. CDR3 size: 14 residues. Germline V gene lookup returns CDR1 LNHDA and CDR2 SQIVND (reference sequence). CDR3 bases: TGTGCCAGTAGTATGAGGGCTAGCGGGCGCGAGCAGTACTTC. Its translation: CASSMRASGREQYF. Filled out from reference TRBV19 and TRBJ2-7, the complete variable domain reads DGGITQSPKYLFRKEGQNVTLSCEQNLNHDAMYWYRQDPGQGLRLIYYSQIVNDFQKGDIAEGYSVSREKKESFPLTVTSAQKNPTAFYLCASSMRASGREQYFGPGTRLTVT.

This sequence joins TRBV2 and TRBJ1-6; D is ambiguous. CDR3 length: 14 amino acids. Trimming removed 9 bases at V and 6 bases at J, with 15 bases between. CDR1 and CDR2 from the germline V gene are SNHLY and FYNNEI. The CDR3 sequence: CARSTAPPNSPLHF. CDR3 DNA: TGTGCCAGGTCGACCGCTCCACCTAATTCACCCCTCCACTTT.

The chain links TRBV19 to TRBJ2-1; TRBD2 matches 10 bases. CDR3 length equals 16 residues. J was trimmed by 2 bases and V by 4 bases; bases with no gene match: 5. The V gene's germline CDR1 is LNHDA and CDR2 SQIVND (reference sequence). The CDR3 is CASSTVAGGPYNEQFF. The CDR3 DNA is TGTGCCAGTAGTACCGTAGCGGGAGGCCCCTACAATGAGCAGTTCTTC.

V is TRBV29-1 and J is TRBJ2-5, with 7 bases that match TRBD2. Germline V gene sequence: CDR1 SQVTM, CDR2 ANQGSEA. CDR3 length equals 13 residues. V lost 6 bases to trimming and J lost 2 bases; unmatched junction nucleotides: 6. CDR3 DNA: TGCAGCGTGCCCTGGGGGGGGCAAGAGACCCAGTACTTC. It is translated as CSVPWGGQETQYF.

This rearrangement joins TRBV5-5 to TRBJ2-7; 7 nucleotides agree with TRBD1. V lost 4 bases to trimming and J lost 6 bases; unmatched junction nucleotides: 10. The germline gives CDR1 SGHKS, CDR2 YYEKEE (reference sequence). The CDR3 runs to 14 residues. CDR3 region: CASSTPGQSSEQYF. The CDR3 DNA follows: TGTGCCAGCAGCACTCCGGGACAGAGCTCCGAGCAGTACTTC.

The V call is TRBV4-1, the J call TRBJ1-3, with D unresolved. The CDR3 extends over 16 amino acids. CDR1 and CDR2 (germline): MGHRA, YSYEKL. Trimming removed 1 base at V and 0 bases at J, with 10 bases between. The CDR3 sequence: CASSQAMTVSGNTIYF. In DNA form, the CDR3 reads TGCGCCAGCAGCCAAGCGATGACCGTCTCTGGAAACACCATATATTTT.

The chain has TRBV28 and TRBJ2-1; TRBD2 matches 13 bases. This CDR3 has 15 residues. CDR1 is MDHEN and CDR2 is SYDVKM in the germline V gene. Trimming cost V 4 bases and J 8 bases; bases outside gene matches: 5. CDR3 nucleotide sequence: TGTGCCAGCAGTTCCGGACTAGCGGGAGTCTATGAGCAGTTCTTC. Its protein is CASSSGLAGVYEQFF.

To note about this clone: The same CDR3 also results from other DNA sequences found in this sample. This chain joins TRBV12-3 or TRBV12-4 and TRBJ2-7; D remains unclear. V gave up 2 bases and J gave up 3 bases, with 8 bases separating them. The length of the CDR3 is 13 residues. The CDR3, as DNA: TGTGCCAGCAGTTTAACCCAAGTCTACGAGCAGTACTTC. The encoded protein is CASSLTQVYEQYF.

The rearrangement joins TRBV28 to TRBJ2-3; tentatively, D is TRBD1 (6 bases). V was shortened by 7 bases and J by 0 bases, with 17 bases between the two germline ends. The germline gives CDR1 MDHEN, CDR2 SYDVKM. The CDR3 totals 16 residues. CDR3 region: CASNIQGRTSTDTQYF. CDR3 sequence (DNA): TGTGCCAGCAACATACAGGGCCGAACTAGCACAGATACGCAGTATTTT.

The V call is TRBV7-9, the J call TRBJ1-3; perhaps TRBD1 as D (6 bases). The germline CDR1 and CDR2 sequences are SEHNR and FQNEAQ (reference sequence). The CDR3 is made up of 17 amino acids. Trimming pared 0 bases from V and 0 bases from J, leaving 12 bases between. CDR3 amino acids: CASSLAGQLFSGNTIYF. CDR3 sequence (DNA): TGTGCCAGCAGCTTAGCTGGACAGCTATTCTCTGGAAACACCATATATTTT.

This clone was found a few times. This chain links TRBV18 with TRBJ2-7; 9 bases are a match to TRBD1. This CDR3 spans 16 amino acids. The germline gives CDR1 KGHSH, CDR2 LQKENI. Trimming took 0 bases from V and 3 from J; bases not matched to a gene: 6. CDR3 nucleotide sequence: TGTGCCAGCTCACCACCGAGGGACAGGGACTTCTACGAGCAGTACTTC. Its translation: CASSPPRDRDFYEQYF.

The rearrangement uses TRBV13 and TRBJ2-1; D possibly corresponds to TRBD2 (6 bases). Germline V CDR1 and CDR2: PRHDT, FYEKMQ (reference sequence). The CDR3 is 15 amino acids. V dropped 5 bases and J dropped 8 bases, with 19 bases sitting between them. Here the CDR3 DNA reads TGTGCCAGCAGCCCGAAACCCCTGGGGAGGTATGAGCAGTTCTTC. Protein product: CASSPKPLGRYEQFF.